This TCR beta chain was sequenced for a study of read filtering for tumor transcriptome and immune sequencing. Study context: Transcriptome libraries were built from DNase-treated RNA. IR-seq gave about 3.5 to 10.27 million TCR reads per sample; RNA-seq gave about 75 to 1,400. Overall study findings and caveats: Even smaller IR-seq throughput identified most shared clonotypes.

Every patient had bone marrow sampled while the disease was active. The length of the CDR3 is 14 residues. CDR1 and CDR2 (germline): SGHDN, FVKESK. V was clipped by 4 bases and J by 2 bases, with 9 bases between them. The library was built from approximately 400 ng RNA with molecular barcoded adaptors for alpha/delta and beta/gamma chains. TCRdb reanalysed the reads using MiXCR and keeps one entry per CDR3 protein. The data hold 75,000 to 90,000 distinct CDR3 sequences, with approximately 13% observed a single time. This clonotype was detected many times. Antigen specificity is unknown. The clonotype comes from a donor aged 40 or over with multiple myeloma. Sequencing was carried out using a population of CD138-negative cells sorted from bone marrow. The chain recombines TRBV14 with TRBJ1-3, with D unresolved. The CDR3, as DNA: TGTGCCAGCAGCCCGACGGCTACTGGAAACACCATATATTTT. Its translation is CASSPTATGNTIYF.